The present TCR beta chain was sequenced within a study of OX40 agonist ivuxolimab in advanced cancers. Trimming left V 5 bases short and J 4 bases short, with 19 bases between. The CDR3 loop spans 16 amino acids. The germline V gene encodes CDR1 SGHVS and CDR2 FNYEAQ. Sequencing used immunoSEQ multiplex PCR; TCRdb keeps in-frame clones, though not all of them. The sample includes approximately 84,000 clones, about 86% of them seen just once. The rearrangement uses TRBV7-6 and TRBJ2-3, with TRBD1 as a possible D gene (6 bases). This receptor was obtained from an adult with an advanced solid tumor such as melanoma, head and neck, liver or kidney cancer. Sequences were derived from CD4+ or CD8+ T cells sorted from blood, sampled in a trial of the OX40 agonist ivuxolimab. This CDR3 is CASSLSRAPGADTQYF. The CDR3 region has the DNA TGTGCCAGCAGCCTATCCCGGGCCCCAGGGGCAGATACGCAGTATTTT.